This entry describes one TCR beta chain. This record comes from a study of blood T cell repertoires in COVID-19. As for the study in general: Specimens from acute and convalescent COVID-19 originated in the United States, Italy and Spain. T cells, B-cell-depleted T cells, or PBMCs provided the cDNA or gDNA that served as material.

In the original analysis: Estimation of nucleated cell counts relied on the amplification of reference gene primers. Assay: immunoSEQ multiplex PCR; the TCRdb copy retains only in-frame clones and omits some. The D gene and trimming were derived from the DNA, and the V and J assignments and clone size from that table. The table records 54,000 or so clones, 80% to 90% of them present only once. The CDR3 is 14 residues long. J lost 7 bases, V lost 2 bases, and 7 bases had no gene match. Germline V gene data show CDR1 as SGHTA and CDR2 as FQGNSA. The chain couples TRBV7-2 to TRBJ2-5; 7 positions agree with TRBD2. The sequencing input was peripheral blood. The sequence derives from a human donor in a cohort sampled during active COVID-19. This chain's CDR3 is CASSLRPWGGTQYF. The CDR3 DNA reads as TGTGCCAGCAGCTTACGCCCCTGGGGGGGGACCCAGTACTTC.